The sequence of this T cell receptor (beta chain) was determined in a study of cytomegalovirus exposure and HLA in healthy donors. The overall study: Genotyping showed roughly 76% of hundreds of donors falling in the Caucasian-associated ancestry cluster.

Findings and caveats of the study: Some V segments, TRBV6-2 and TRBV6-3 among them, were indistinguishable and were therefore excluded. In vitro checks showed that three CMV-associated chains really do target CMV antigens. The authors enumerated 150 to 200 TCR beta chains as linked to cytomegalovirus.

Notes on this clone: Antigen specificity is unknown.

Trimming shortened V by 4 bases and J by 6 bases, and 19 bases separated the two germline ends. Germline V gene sequence: CDR1 MNHNS, CDR2 SASEGT. CDR3 length: 15 amino acids. The primer mix had 60 Vbeta and 13 Jbeta primers. Assay used: immunoSEQ multiplex PCR; TCRdb lists only in-frame clones, some missing. The sample's table shows around 130,000 clones. The sequencing sample was made of PBMCs. The TCR was taken from a woman aged 55-69 years in good health and CMV-seronegative. This rearrangement joins TRBV6-1 to TRBJ2-7, with D tentatively TRBD2 (6 bases). CDR3 residues: CASSVLPEAGPEQYF. The DNA of the CDR3 is TGTGCCAGCAGTGTTCTTCCAGAGGCGGGGCCCGAGCAGTACTTC.